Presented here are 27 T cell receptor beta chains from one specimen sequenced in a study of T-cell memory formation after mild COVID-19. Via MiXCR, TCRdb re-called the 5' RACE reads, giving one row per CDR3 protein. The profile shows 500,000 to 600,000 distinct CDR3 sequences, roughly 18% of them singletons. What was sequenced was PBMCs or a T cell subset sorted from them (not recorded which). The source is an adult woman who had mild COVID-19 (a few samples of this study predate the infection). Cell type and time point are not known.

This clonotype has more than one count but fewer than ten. CDR3 coding DNA: TGTGCCAGTAGCCTCCGCGCCCAGGGAAACACCGGGGAGCTGTTTTTT. It codes for CASSLRAQGNTGELFF. The V and J genes are TRBV19 and TRBJ2-2; D may be TRBD1 (5 bases). The germline CDR1 and CDR2 sequences are LNHDA and SQIVND (reference sequence). This CDR3 comprises 16 residues. With 6 bases removed from V and 2 bases from J, the gap between germline ends came to 16 bases.

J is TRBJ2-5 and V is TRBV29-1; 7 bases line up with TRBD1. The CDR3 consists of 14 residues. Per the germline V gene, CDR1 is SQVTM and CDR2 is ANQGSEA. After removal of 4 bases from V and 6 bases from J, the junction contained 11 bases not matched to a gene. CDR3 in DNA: TGCAGCGTTGCCCCCAAGGACAGGTTGAAGACCCAGTACTTC. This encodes CSVAPKDRLKTQYF.

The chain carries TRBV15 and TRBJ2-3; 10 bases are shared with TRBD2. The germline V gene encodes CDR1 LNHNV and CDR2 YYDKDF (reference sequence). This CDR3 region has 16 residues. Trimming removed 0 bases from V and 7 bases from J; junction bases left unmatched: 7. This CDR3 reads CATSREGTSEINTQYF. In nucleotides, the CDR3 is TGTGCCACCAGCAGAGAGGGGACTAGCGAGATCAATACGCAGTATTTT.

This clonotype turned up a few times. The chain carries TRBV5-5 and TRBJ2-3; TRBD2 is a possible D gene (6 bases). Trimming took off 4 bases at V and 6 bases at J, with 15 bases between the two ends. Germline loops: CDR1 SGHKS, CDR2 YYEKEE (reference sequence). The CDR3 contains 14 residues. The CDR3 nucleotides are TGTGCCAGCAGCCTGCCGGGGGTGGGCGATACGCAGTATTTT. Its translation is CASSLPGVGDTQYF.

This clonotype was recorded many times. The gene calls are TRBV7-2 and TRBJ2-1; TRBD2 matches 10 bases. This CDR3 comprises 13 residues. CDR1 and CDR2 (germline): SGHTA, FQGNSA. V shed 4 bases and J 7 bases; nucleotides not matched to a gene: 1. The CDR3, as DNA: TGTGCCAGCAGCTGGGGACTAGCGAATGAGCAGTTCTTC. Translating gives CASSWGLANEQFF.

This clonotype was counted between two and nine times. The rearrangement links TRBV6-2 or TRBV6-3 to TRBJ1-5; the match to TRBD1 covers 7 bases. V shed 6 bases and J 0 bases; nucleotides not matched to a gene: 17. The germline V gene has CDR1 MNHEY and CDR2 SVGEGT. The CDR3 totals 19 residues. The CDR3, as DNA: TGTGCCAGCAGCTTCCGACCGCTCGGAGGGGGCTATAGCAATCAGCCCCAGCATTTT. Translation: CASSFRPLGGGYSNQPQHF.

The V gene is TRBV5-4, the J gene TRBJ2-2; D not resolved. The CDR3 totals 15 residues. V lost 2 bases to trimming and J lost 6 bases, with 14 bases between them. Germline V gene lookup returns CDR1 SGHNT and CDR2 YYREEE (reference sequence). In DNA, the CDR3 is TGTGCCAGCAGCTTTGGCGTAGCCCCCCCCGGGGAGCTGTTTTTT. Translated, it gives CASSFGVAPPGELFF.

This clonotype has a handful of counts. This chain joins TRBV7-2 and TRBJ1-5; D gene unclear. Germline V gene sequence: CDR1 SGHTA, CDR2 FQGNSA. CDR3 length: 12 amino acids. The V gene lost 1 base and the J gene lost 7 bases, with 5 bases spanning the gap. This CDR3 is CASSLGEQPQHF. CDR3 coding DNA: TGTGCCAGCAGCTTAGGGGAGCAGCCCCAGCATTTT.

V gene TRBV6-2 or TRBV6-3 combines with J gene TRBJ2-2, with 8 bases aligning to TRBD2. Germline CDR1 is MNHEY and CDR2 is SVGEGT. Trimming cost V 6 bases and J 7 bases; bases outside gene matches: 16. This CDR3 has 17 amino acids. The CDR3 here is CASSPPGVAGTDGELFF. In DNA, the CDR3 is TGTGCCAGCAGCCCCCCCGGAGTAGCGGGGACGGACGGGGAGCTGTTTTTT.

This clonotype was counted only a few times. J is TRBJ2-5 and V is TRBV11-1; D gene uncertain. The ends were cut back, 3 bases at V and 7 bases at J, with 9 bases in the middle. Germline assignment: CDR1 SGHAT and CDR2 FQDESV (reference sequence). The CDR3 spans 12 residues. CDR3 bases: TGTGCCAGCAGCTTTGAGACTGGGACCCAGTACTTC. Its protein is CASSFETGTQYF.

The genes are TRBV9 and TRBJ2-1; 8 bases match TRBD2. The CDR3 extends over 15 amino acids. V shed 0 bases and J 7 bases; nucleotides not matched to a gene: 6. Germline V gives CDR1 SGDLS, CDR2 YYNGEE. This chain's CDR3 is CASSVVGGASNEQFF. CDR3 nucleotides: TGTGCCAGCAGCGTAGTCGGGGGGGCGTCTAATGAGCAGTTCTTC.

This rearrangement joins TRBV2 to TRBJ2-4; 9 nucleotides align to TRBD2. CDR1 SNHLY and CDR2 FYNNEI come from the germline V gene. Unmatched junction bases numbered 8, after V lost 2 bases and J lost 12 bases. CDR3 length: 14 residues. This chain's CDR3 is CASSERLAGLGQYF. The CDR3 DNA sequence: TGTGCCAGCAGTGAACGTCTAGCGGGATTGGGTCAGTACTTC.

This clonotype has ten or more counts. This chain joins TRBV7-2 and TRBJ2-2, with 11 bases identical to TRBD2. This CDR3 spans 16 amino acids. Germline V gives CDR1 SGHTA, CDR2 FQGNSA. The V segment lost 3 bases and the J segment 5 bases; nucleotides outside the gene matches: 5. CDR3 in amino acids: CASSFITSGRTGELFF. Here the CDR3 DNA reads TGTGCCAGCAGCTTCATTACTAGCGGGAGAACCGGGGAGCTGTTTTTT.

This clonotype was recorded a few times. Here the CDR3 reads CSQAGGVPENTQYF. The CDR3 region has the DNA TGCAGTCAGGCGGGGGGGGTACCAGAGAATACGCAGTATTTT. The chain combines TRBV20-1 with TRBJ2-3; 9 nucleotides agree with TRBD2. This CDR3 is built from 14 residues. With 8 bases clipped from V and 7 bases from J, the junction kept 13 bases outside the gene matches. Germline CDR1 and CDR2: DFQATT and SNEGSKA (reference sequence).

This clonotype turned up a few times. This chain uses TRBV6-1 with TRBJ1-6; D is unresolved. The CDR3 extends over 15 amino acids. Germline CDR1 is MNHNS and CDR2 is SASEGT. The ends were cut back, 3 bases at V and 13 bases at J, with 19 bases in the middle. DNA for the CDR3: TGTGCCAGCAGTGAGGATAACAGCAGGATGTGGCCCCTCCACTTT. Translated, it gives CASSEDNSRMWPLHF.

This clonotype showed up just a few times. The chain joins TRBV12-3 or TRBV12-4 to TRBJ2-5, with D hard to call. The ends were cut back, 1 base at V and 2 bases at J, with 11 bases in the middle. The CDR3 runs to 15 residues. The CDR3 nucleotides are TGTGCCAGCAGTTTAGGACACCCGATTCAAGAGACCCAGTACTTC. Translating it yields CASSLGHPIQETQYF.

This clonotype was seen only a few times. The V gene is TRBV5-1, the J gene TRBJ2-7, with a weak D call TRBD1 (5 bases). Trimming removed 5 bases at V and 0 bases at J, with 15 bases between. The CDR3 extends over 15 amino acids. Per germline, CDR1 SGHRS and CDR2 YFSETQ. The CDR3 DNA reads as TGCGCCAGCAGTACGTACAGGTTTTCCTCCTACGAGCAGTACTTC. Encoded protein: CASSTYRFSSYEQYF.

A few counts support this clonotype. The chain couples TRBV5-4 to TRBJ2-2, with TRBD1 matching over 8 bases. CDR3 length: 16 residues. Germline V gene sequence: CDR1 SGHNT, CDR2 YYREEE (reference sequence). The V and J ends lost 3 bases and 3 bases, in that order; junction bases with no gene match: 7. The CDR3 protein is CASSSDRVTDTGELFF. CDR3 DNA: TGTGCCAGCAGCTCGGACAGGGTCACGGACACCGGGGAGCTGTTTTTT.

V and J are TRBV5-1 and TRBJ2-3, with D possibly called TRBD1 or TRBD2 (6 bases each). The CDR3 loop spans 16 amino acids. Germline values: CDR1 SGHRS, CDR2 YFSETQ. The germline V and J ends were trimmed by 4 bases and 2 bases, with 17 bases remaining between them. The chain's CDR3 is CASSLLGGGTTDTQYF. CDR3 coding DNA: TGCGCCAGCAGCCTCTTAGGAGGGGGAACCACAGATACGCAGTATTTT.

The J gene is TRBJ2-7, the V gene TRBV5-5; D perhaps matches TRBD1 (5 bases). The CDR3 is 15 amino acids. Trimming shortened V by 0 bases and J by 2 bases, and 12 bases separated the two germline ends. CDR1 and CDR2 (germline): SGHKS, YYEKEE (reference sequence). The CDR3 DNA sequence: TGTGCCAGCAGCTTGGCGCAGGGCCCCCCCTACGAGCAGTACTTC. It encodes CASSLAQGPPYEQYF.

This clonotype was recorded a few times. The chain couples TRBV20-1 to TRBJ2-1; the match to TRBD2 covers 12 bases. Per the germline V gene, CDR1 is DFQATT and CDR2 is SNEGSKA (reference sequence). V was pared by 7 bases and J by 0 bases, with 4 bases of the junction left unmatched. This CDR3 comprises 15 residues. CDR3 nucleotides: TGCAGTGGACTAGCGGGGGTCCTCTCCTACAATGAGCAGTTCTTC. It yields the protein CSGLAGVLSYNEQFF.

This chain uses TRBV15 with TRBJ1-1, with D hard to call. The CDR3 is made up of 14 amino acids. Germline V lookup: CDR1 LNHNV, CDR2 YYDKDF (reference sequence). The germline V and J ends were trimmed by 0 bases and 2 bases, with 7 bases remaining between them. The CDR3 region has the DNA TGTGCCACCAGCAGAGATTGGAGTAACACTGAAGCTTTCTTT. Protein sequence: CATSRDWSNTEAFF.

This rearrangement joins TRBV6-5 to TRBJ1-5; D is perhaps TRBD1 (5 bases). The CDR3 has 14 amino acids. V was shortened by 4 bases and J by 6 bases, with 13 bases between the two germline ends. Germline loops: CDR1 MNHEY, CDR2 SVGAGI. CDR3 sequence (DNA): TGTGCCAGCAGTTCCTACCGTGGGGGTCAGCCCCAGCATTTT. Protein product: CASSSYRGGQPQHF.

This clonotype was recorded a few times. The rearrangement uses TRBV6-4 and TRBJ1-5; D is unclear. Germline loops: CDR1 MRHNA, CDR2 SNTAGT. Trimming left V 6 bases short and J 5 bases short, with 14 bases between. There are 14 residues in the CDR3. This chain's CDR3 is CASSGVLGHQPQHF. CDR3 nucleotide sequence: TGTGCCAGCAGCGGGGTCCTCGGGCATCAGCCCCAGCATTTT.

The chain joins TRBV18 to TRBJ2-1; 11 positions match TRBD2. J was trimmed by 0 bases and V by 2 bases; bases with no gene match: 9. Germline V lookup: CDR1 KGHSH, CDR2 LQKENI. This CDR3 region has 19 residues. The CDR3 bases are TGTGCCAGCTCACCAATGGGGACTAGCGGAGCCAGCTCCTACAATGAGCAGTTCTTC. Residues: CASSPMGTSGASSYNEQFF. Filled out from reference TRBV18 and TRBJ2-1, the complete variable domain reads NAGVMQNPRHLVRRRGQEARLRCSPMKGHSHVYWYRQLPEEGLKFMVYLQKENIIDESGMPKERFSAEFPKEGPSILRIQQVVRGDSAAYFCASSPMGTSGASSYNEQFFGPGTRLTVL.

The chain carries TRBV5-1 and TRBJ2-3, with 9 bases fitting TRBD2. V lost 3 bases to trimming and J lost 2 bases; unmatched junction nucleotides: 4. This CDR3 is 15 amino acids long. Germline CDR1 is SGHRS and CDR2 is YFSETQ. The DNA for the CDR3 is TGCGCCAGCAGCTCGAGCGGGGGGATCACAGATACGCAGTATTTT. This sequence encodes CASSSSGGITDTQYF. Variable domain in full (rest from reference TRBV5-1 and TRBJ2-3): KAGVTQTPRYLIKTRGQQVTLSCSPISGHRSVSWYQQTPGQGLQFLFEYFSETQRNKGNFPGRFSGRQFSNSRSEMNVSTLELGDSALYLCASSSSGGITDTQYFGPGTRLTVL.

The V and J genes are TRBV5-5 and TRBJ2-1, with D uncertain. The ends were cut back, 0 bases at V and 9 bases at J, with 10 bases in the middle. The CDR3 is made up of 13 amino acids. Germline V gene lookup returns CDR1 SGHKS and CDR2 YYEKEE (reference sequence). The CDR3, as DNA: TGTGCCAGCAGCTTGGAATGGGGTGGTGAGCAGTTCTTC. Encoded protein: CASSLEWGGEQFF.